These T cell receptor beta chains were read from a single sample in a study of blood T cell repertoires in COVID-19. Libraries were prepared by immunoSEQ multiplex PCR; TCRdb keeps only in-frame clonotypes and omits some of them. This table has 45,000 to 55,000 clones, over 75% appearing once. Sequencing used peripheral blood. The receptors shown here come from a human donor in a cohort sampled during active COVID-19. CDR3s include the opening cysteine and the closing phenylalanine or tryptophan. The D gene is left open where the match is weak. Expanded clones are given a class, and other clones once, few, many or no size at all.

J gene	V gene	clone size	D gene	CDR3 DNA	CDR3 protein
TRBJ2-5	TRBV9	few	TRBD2	TGTGCCAGCAGCGTAGGTGGGACTAGTGGAGAGACCCAGTACTTC	CASSVGGTSGETQYF
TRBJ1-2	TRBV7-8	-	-	TGTGCCAGCAGCTTAGCGGGGGGGGGCTATGGCTACACCTTC	CASSLAGGGYGYTF
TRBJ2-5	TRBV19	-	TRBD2	TGTGCCGCTAGCGGGGGCCCCAGGGAGACCCAGTACTTC	CAASGGPRETQYF
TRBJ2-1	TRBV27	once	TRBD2	TGTGCCAGCAGTTTATCGGAGCGGGGGGGCCTAGGGTTCCTTAGGGTCTTC	CASSLSERGGLGFLRVF
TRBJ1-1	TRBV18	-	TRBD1	TGTGCCAGCTCACCACCGAACAGGGGGTTTGGTGAAGCTTTCTTT	CASSPPNRGFGEAFF
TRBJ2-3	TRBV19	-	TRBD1	TGTGCCAGTAGGGCCCGAGACAGGGGAGATACGCAGTATTTT	CASRARDRGDTQYF
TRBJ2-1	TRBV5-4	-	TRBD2	TGTGCCAGCAGCTCACCGGGACTAAACAATGAGCAGTTCTTC	CASSSPGLNNEQFF
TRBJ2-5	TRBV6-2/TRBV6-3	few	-	TGTGCCAGCAGTCAGGACAGTAAAGAGACCCAGTACTTC	CASSQDSKETQYF
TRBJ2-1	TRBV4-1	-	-	TGCGCCAGCAGCCAGACGTGGGGGGGCCACAATGAGCAGTTCTTC	CASSQTWGGHNEQFF
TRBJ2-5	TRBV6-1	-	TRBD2	TGTGCCAGCAGTGAGGGACTAGCGGGAGCAGAGACCCAGTACTTC	CASSEGLAGAETQYF
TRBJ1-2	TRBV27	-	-	TGTGCCAGCAGTACGACCGCTCTAGTCGATGGCTACACCTTC	CASSTTALVDGYTF
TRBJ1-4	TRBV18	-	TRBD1	TGTGCCAGCTCACCGACAGGGGGCGTAGAAAAACTGTTTTTT	CASSPTGGVEKLFF
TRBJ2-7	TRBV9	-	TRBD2	TGTGCCAGCAGCCCCGGCGGGGGGTACAACGAGCAGTACTTC	CASSPGGGYNEQYF
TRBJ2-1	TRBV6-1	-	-	TGTGCCAGCACTGAACTAGGAACTACCGAGCAGTTCTTC	CASTELGTTEQFF
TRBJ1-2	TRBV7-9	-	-	TGTGCCAGCAGCGATACAGTGGGTAGGGGCTACACCTTC	CASSDTVGRGYTF
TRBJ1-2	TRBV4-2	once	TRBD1	TGTGCCAGCAGCCCTGACAGGGTGGGGTATGGCTACACCTTC	CASSPDRVGYGYTF
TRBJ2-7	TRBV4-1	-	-	TGCGCCAGCTCACGGCCAGGGCCCGAGCAGTACTTC	CASSRPGPEQYF
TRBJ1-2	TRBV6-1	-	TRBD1	TGTGCCAGCAGTGGGGCCGGGACAGGGCCCTCATTTTATGGCTACACCTTC	CASSGAGTGPSFYGYTF
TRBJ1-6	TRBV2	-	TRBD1	TGTGCCAGCAGAAGACAGGGGGCGTCATTCAATTCACCCCTCCACTTT	CASRRQGASFNSPLHF
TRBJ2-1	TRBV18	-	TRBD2	TGTGCCAGCTCACCCAAACTAGCGGGGGGGATCGGCAATGAGCAGTTCTTC	CASSPKLAGGIGNEQFF
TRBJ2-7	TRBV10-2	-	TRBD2	TGCGCCAGCAACCCGGGGGGTAGCGGGGTAACCTACGAGCAGTACTTC	CASNPGGSGVTYEQYF
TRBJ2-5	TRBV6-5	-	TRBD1	TGTGCCAGCTTCCGGGACAGGGCACAAGAGACCCAGTACTTC	CASFRDRAQETQYF
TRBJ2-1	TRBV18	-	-	TGTGCCAGCTCAGCAGACAGGAGCTCCTACAATGAGCAGTTCTTC	CASSADRSSYNEQFF
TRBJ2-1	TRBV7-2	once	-	TGTGCCAGCAGCTTAGGAGGGACAGAGCAGTTCTTC	CASSLGGTEQFF
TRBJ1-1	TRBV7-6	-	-	TGTGCCAGCAGCCCAACAGGCATGAACACTGAAGCTTTCTTT	CASSPTGMNTEAFF
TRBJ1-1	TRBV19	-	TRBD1	TGTGCCAGTAGGAAGGGACAGATAAGTACTGAAGCTTTCTTT	CASRKGQISTEAFF
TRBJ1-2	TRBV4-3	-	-	TGCGCCAGCAGCCAAGACGCGCAGGGTGAAACCTATGGCTACACCTTC	CASSQDAQGETYGYTF
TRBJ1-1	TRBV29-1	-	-	TGCAGCGTGGCCGGTGGCCGGGCTGAAGCTTTCTTT	CSVAGGRAEAFF
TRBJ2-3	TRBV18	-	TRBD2	TGTGCCAGCTCACCATTATCCGCGGGGGGCGTGATGTATACGCAGTATTTT	CASSPLSAGGVMYTQYF
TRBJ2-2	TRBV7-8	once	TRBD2	TGTGCCAGCAGCTTAGGGGCTAGCGGGGCCGGGGAGCTGTTTTTT	CASSLGASGAGELFF
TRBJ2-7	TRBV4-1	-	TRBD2	TGCGCCAGCAGCCAAGTGGGGACTAGGGACTACGAGCAGTACTTC	CASSQVGTRDYEQYF
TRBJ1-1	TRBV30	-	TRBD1	TGTGCCTGGAGAGGGGGCTTACACACTGAAGCTTTCTTT	CAWRGGLHTEAFF
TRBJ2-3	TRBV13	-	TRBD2	TGTGCCAGCACCTCAGCGGGGACTGCGGATACGCAGTATTTT	CASTSAGTADTQYF
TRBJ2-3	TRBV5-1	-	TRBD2	TGCGCCAGCAGTTCCGGACTAGCGGGGGGCCCGGATACGCAGTATTTT	CASSSGLAGGPDTQYF
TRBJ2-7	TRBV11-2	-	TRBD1	TGTGCCAGCAGCTTAGTGGGACAGGGGGCCTACGAGCAGTACTTC	CASSLVGQGAYEQYF
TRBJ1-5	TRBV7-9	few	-	TGTGCCAGCAGCCGGGCCCAGGGTCAGCCCCAGCATTTT	CASSRAQGQPQHF
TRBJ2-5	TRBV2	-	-	TGTGCCAGCAGTGGGGAAGGGGTAATAGTCAAGACCCAGTACTTC	CASSGEGVIVKTQYF
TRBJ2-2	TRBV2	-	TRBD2	TGTGCCAGCAGGGCTCTAGCGGCGAACACCGGGGAGCTGTTTTTT	CASRALAANTGELFF
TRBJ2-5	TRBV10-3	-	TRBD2	TGTGCCATCAGTGAACTAGCGGGAGGGGAGACCCAGTACTTC	CAISELAGGETQYF
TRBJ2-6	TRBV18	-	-	TGTGCCAGCTCACCACCTACAGAGTCGAGCTCTGGGGCCAACGTCCTGACTTTC	CASSPPTESSSGANVLTF
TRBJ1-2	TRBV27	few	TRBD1	TGTGCCAGCAGTTTATCCTTGGGACAGGGATTAATCTATGGCTACACCTTC	CASSLSLGQGLIYGYTF
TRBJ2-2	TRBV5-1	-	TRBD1	TGCGCCAGCAGCTTGCGGACAGGAGAGGCCGGGGAGCTGTTTTTT	CASSLRTGEAGELFF
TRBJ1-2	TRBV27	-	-	TGTGCCAGCAGTGTAGGACTCGGTGGCAACTATGGCTACACCTTC	CASSVGLGGNYGYTF
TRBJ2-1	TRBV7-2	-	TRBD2	TGTGCCAGCAGCTTAAGGGCTAGCGGGAGGGATGAGCAGTTCTTC	CASSLRASGRDEQFF
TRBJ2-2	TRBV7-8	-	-	TGTGCCAGCAGCTTAGTCGGCGGGGCCGGGGAGCTGTTTTTT	CASSLVGGAGELFF
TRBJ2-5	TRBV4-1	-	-	TGCGCCAGCAGCCAAGTTAACGCCAGGTTGCGGGGAGAGACCCAGTACTTC	CASSQVNARLRGETQYF
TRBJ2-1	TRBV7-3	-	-	TGTGCCAGCAGCTTAGGGACACTTACCAACAATGAGCAGTTCTTC	CASSLGTLTNNEQFF
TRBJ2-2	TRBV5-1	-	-	TGCGCCAGCAGCCAGGGACTCCCGAACACCGGGGAGCTGTTTTTT	CASSQGLPNTGELFF
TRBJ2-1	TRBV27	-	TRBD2	TGTGCCAGCAGACTGATGGGGCTAGCGGGAGGGCCCGGATACAATGAGCAGTTCTTC	CASRLMGLAGGPGYNEQFF
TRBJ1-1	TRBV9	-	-	TGTGCCAGCAGCGTAGAGGGGTCCCACACTGAAGCTTTCTTT	CASSVEGSHTEAFF
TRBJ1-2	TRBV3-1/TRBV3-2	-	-	TGTGCCAGCAGTGGCGTGGGGGCCACCTATGGCTACACCTTC	CASSGVGATYGYTF
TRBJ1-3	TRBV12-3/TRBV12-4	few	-	TGTGCCAGCAGTTTCTCGGACAATAACACCATATATTTT	CASSFSDNNTIYF
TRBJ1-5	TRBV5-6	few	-	TGTGCCAGCAGCTTGGGTTCCCGGGGTTGGGATCAGCCCCAGCATTTT	CASSLGSRGWDQPQHF